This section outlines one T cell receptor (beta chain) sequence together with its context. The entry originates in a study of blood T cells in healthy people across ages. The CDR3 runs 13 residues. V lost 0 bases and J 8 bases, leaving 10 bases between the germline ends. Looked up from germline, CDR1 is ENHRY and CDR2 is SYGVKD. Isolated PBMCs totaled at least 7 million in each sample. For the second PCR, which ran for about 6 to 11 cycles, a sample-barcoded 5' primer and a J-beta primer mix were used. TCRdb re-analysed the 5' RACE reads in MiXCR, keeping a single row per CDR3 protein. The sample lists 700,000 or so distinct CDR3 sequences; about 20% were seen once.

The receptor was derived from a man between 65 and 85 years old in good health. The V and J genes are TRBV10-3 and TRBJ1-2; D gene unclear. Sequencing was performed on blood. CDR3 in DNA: TGTGCCATCAGTGAGTCACTGGGGTTCGGCTACACCTTC. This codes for CAISESLGFGYTF.